The 15 T cell receptor beta chains below come from one sample, sequenced in a study of blood T cell repertoires in COVID-19. This table comes from immunoSEQ multiplex PCR, and its TCRdb copy is limited to in-frame clones, with some not included. The repertoire holds fewer than 90,000 clones, with about 80% as singletons. Material for sequencing was peripheral blood. The receptors originated from a human donor in a cohort sampled during active COVID-19.

This chain connects TRBV29-1 to TRBJ2-7; 7 positions agree with TRBD2. Germline V gene lookup returns CDR1 SQVTM and CDR2 ANQGSEA. The CDR3 covers 14 residues. The ends lost 4 bases at V and 0 bases at J; junction bases unmatched: 6. The CDR3 DNA is TGCAGCGTTGGCCCGGGAGGTAGCTCCTACGAGCAGTACTTC. It is translated as CSVGPGGSSYEQYF.

The rearrangement uses TRBV5-1 and TRBJ1-6, with 7 positions matching TRBD1. The trim removed 7 bases at V and 7 bases at J, leaving 17 bases unmatched. The CDR3 sequence is 17 residues long. Per the germline V gene, CDR1 is SGHRS and CDR2 is YFSETQ. CDR3 nucleotides: TGCGCCAGCTCCTTTGGGGGCCGGGGACAGACCAATTCACCCCTCCACTTT. Translation: CASSFGGRGQTNSPLHF.

This clone was observed a single time. This rearrangement joins TRBV5-4 to TRBJ2-6; TRBD1 might be the D (5 bases). CDR1 is SGHNT, CDR2 YYREEE, per germline (reference sequence). The CDR3 length is 15 residues. V shed 0 bases and J shed 1 base, with 5 bases lying between them. CDR3 region: CASSLAGSGANVLTF. The CDR3 nucleotides are TGTGCCAGCAGCTTGGCAGGGTCTGGGGCCAACGTCCTGACTTTC.

The V call is TRBV11-2, the J call TRBJ1-5, with 7 bases that match TRBD1. The V segment lost 5 bases and the J segment 3 bases; nucleotides outside the gene matches: 10. The CDR3 loop spans 16 amino acids. The germline CDR1 and CDR2 sequences are SGHAT and FQNNGV. The CDR3 nucleotides are TGTGCCAGCAGCCCCGGGACAGCCTTGGACAATCAGCCCCAGCATTTT. Translating it yields CASSPGTALDNQPQHF.

The CDR3 sequence is CASSQDKGTHSYEQYF. The CDR3 bases are TGTGCCAGCAGCCAAGATAAGGGGACTCACTCCTACGAGCAGTACTTC. This sequence joins TRBV14 and TRBJ2-7; TRBD2 is a possible D gene (6 bases). Germline V gene sequence: CDR1 SGHDN, CDR2 FVKESK. Trimming pared 0 bases from V and 0 bases from J, leaving 12 bases between. The CDR3 contains 16 residues.

The rearrangement uses TRBV7-9 and TRBJ1-3; unclear D gene. The germline V gene encodes CDR1 SEHNR and CDR2 FQNEAQ (reference sequence). The CDR3 consists of 14 residues. Trimming stripped 8 bases from V and 0 bases from J, with 11 bases between. Here the CDR3 DNA reads TGTGCCAGCTCGGCCCGCGGCTCTGGAAACACCATATATTTT. Amino acids: CASSARGSGNTIYF.

This chain uses TRBV9 with TRBJ2-3; 8 positions agree with TRBD2. J was trimmed by 3 bases and V by 3 bases; bases with no gene match: 9. The CDR3 is 16 amino acids. Germline V gene data show CDR1 as SGDLS and CDR2 as YYNGEE. The CDR3 spells CASSAIEGTRTDTQYF. CDR3 nucleotides: TGTGCCAGCAGCGCGATCGAAGGGACTAGAACAGATACGCAGTATTTT.

The chain combines TRBV5-1 with TRBJ1-2; TRBD1 aligns across 8 bases. This CDR3 is built from 15 residues. The ends lost 4 bases at V and 4 bases at J; junction bases unmatched: 9. Germline V CDR1 and CDR2: SGHRS, YFSETQ. The CDR3 coding sequence is TGCGCCAGCAGCCAGTCTGCAGGGGGCATCTATGGCTACACCTTC. Translated, it gives CASSQSAGGIYGYTF.

This chain uses TRBV2 with TRBJ1-5; D is unclear. The germline V gene has CDR1 SNHLY and CDR2 FYNNEI. Trimming cost V 6 bases and J 1 base, with 22 bases left between them. The CDR3 covers 18 residues. The CDR3 coding sequence is TGTGCCAGCAGGCCGCTTGAGGCCCTCGGCGTCAGCAATCAGCCCCAGCATTTT. Translating gives CASRPLEALGVSNQPQHF.

V is TRBV5-1 and J is TRBJ1-1; 7 nucleotides align to TRBD1. The CDR3 runs to 14 residues. J gave up 4 bases and V 0 bases, and 3 bases lay outside the gene matches. The germline CDR1 and CDR2 sequences are SGHRS and YFSETQ. This CDR3 reads CASSLEGASTEAFF. Here the CDR3 DNA reads TGCGCCAGCAGCTTGGAGGGGGCGAGCACTGAAGCTTTCTTT.

This clone showed up just a few times. The chain recombines TRBV27 with TRBJ2-3; TRBD2 aligns across 8 bases. This CDR3 region has 16 residues. From germline, CDR1 is MNHEY and CDR2 SMNVEV (reference sequence). V was clipped by 6 bases and J by 3 bases; unmatched bases: 11. CDR3 loop: CASSPWRGAGTDTQYF. CDR3 coding DNA: TGTGCCAGCAGCCCCTGGCGGGGGGCGGGGACAGATACGCAGTATTTT.

The chain is built from TRBV10-2 and TRBJ2-5, with TRBD2 matching over 9 bases. Germline assignment: CDR1 WSHSY and CDR2 SAAADI. This CDR3 is 15 amino acids long. V shed 1 base, J shed 5 bases, and the junction held 5 bases outside the gene matches. The CDR3 DNA is TGCGCCAGCAGTGAGTACCGCGCGGGAGGGGAGACCCAGTACTTC. Its translation is CASSEYRAGGETQYF.

The rearrangement uses TRBV6-5 and TRBJ2-7, with TRBD2 as a possible D gene (6 bases). The ends were cut back, 2 bases at V and 3 bases at J, with 14 bases in the middle. There are 15 residues in the CDR3. CDR1 is MNHEY, CDR2 SVGAGI, per germline. The CDR3 loop reads CASSYGGLSSYEQYF. CDR3 bases: TGTGCCAGCAGTTACGGGGGGTTATCCAGCTACGAGCAGTACTTC.

This clone was recorded once. The chain has TRBV29-1 and TRBJ1-2; 8 nucleotides agree with TRBD1. The CDR3 extends over 14 amino acids. Germline CDR1 SQVTM, CDR2 ANQGSEA. J lost 3 bases, V lost 2 bases, and 5 bases had no gene match. The DNA of the CDR3 is TGCAGCGTTGAAAGTCCGGGACAGGACTATGGCTACACCTTC. Amino acids: CSVESPGQDYGYTF.

The J gene is TRBJ2-6, the V gene TRBV6-4; D is perhaps TRBD1 (6 bases). The germline V and J ends were trimmed by 4 bases and 12 bases, with 13 bases remaining between them. Germline lookup yields CDR1 MRHNA and CDR2 SNTAGT. The CDR3 has 13 residues. CDR3 residues: CASSASDRTVLTF. In nucleotides, the CDR3 is TGTGCCAGCAGTGCCTCAGACAGGACCGTCCTGACTTTC.